These 16 T cell receptor beta chains were sequenced from one sample in a study of response to subunit inactivated influenza vaccine. TCRdb fed the RT-PCR reads into MiXCR, producing one record per CDR3 protein. The sample has 500,000 or so distinct CDR3 sequences, 9.5% to 12% seen once. The sequencing used PBMCs from blood, collected roughly 48 days after vaccination. These receptors were taken from a man between 45 and 60 years old who received an inactivated influenza vaccine.

In its sample, this clonotype was seen many times. The chain has TRBV12-3 or TRBV12-4 and TRBJ1-1; perhaps TRBD1 as D (6 bases). This CDR3 has 13 residues. V lost 5 bases and J 7 bases, leaving 14 bases between the germline ends. For the CDR3, the DNA is TGTGCCAGCAGTCCACCGGACAGACTTGAAGCTTTCTTT. It is translated as CASSPPDRLEAFF.

The chain employs TRBV20-1 and TRBJ1-4, with D uncertain. Trimming pared 1 base from V and 14 bases from J, leaving 11 bases between. In germline, CDR1 is DFQATT, CDR2 SNEGSKA (reference sequence). The CDR3 sequence is 11 residues long. For the CDR3, the DNA is TGCAGTGCTAGAGGCGAGGTACAGCTGTTTTTT. Its protein is CSARGEVQLFF.

This clonotype turned up a few times. The rearrangement uses TRBV27 and TRBJ2-7; D gene ambiguous. The CDR3 spans 12 residues. Germline V gene data show CDR1 as MNHEY and CDR2 as SMNVEV (reference sequence). Trimming left V 5 bases short and J 5 bases short, with 10 bases between. CDR3 coding DNA: TGTGCCAGCAGTCCCCGACGGGACGAGCAGTACTTC. Translating it yields CASSPRRDEQYF.

The rearrangement uses TRBV5-1 and TRBJ1-2; no clear D gene. This CDR3 is 13 amino acids long. The V end was cut by 6 bases, the J end by 0 bases, with 9 bases between. Germline CDR1 is SGHRS and CDR2 is YFSETQ. The CDR3 spells CASTQESNYGYTF. The CDR3, as DNA: TGCGCCAGCACCCAGGAATCTAACTATGGCTACACCTTC.

This clonotype was counted at least ten times. CDR3: CASSPLGEGTGELFF. CDR3 sequence (DNA): TGTGCCAGCAGCCCCCTCGGGGAGGGCACCGGGGAGCTGTTTTTT. The rearrangement uses TRBV7-8 and TRBJ2-2, with TRBD2 identical over 7 bases. CDR1 and CDR2 from the germline V gene are SGHVS and FQNEAQ. The junction had 7 bases not matched to a gene; V was cut back by 5 bases and J by 4 bases. The CDR3 consists of 15 residues.

V gene TRBV2 combines with J gene TRBJ2-7; D might be TRBD2 (5 bases). The CDR3 is 14 residues long. The germline gives CDR1 SNHLY, CDR2 FYNNEI. Deletions cut 7 bases from V and 2 bases from J, with 15 bases between. The CDR3 loop is CASIKRSYTYEQYF. CDR3 DNA: TGTGCCAGCATCAAGCGGAGTTACACCTACGAGCAGTACTTC.

J is TRBJ2-5 and V is TRBV5-1, with D maybe TRBD2 (6 bases). In germline, CDR1 is SGHRS, CDR2 YFSETQ. V was trimmed by 4 bases and J by 5 bases, leaving 15 bases between them. There are 14 residues in the CDR3. CDR3 DNA sequence: TGCGCCAGCAGCGGGACTGGGGCAATGGAGACCCAGTACTTC. The encoded protein is CASSGTGAMETQYF.

This clonotype was recorded many times. The rearrangement uses TRBV5-1 and TRBJ2-3; 8 bases map to TRBD2. CDR1 SGHRS and CDR2 YFSETQ come from the germline V gene. The CDR3 is made up of 19 amino acids. V lost 2 bases to trimming and J lost 2 bases; unmatched junction nucleotides: 16. The CDR3 bases are TGCGCCAGCAGCTTCTGGGATCTAGGCCGCGGGGGGCCCACAGATACGCAGTATTTT. Translation gives CASSFWDLGRGGPTDTQYF.

This clonotype has more than one count but fewer than ten. The rearrangement uses TRBV19 and TRBJ2-2; tentative D call: TRBD1 (6 bases). V lost 7 bases, J lost 5 bases, and 11 bases lay in between. The CDR3 extends over 13 amino acids. The V gene's germline CDR1 is LNHDA and CDR2 SQIVND (reference sequence). This CDR3 is CASIDRPTGELFF. DNA for the CDR3: TGTGCCAGTATCGACAGGCCGACCGGGGAGCTGTTTTTT.

The chain recombines TRBV6-1 with TRBJ2-7; perhaps D is TRBD1 or TRBD2 (5 bases each). The germline V and J ends were trimmed by 6 bases and 5 bases, with 14 bases remaining between them. The CDR3 is 13 amino acids. The germline V gene encodes CDR1 MNHNS and CDR2 SASEGT. The DNA of the CDR3 is TGTGCCAGCAGCCGAAGTGGGGACCACGAGCAGTACTTC. The encoded protein is CASSRSGDHEQYF.

The chain uses TRBV5-8 and TRBJ2-2; the match to TRBD1 covers 7 bases. This CDR3 is 16 amino acids long. V dropped 1 base and J dropped 4; count of bases not matched to a gene: 7. Germline V gene data show CDR1 as SGHTS and CDR2 as YDEGEE. The CDR3 region is CASSLIDRAATGELFF. CDR3 sequence (DNA): TGTGCCAGCAGCTTGATCGACAGGGCGGCCACCGGGGAGCTGTTTTTT.

This chain uses TRBV20-1 with TRBJ2-7; no clear D. The V gene's germline CDR1 is DFQATT and CDR2 SNEGSKA (reference sequence). The CDR3 contains 10 residues. V was clipped by 3 bases and J by 5 bases, with 5 bases between them. The CDR3 is CSARSDEQYF. CDR3 nucleotide sequence: TGCAGTGCTAGGTCCGACGAGCAGTACTTC.

This clonotype was counted only a few times. The chain employs TRBV9 and TRBJ2-3; 7 nucleotides match TRBD1. V was clipped by 2 bases and J by 6 bases; unmatched bases: 12. The CDR3 spans 16 residues. Germline V CDR1 and CDR2: SGDLS, YYNGEE. The CDR3 DNA reads TGTGCCAGCAGCGTCAGGGGGATTGACACACACGATACGCAGTATTTT. Amino acids: CASSVRGIDTHDTQYF.

The chain links TRBV2 to TRBJ2-5; D is unresolved. Trimming removed 8 bases at V and 4 bases at J, with 5 bases between. The germline gives CDR1 SNHLY, CDR2 FYNNEI. The CDR3 loop spans 10 amino acids. The CDR3 coding sequence is TGTGCCAGCCTGGCAGAGACCCAGTACTTC. This translates into CASLAETQYF.

The rearrangement uses TRBV28 and TRBJ1-4; D is unresolved. Germline lookup yields CDR1 MDHEN and CDR2 SYDVKM. Trimming took 3 bases from V and 0 from J, leaving 14 bases between them. The CDR3 runs to 17 residues. The CDR3 loop is CASSFPPAEATNEKLFF. In nucleotides, the CDR3 is TGTGCCAGCAGTTTTCCCCCGGCCGAAGCAACTAATGAAAAACTGTTTTTT.

V usage is TRBV7-6 and J usage is TRBJ1-1; TRBD1 aligns across 9 bases. The CDR3 extends over 15 amino acids. Germline-derived CDR1 and CDR2 are SGHVS and FNYEAQ. The V segment lost 1 base and the J segment 4 bases; nucleotides outside the gene matches: 4. The CDR3 bases are TGTGCCAGCAGCTTAGGGACAGGGGCCGCCACTGAAGCTTTCTTT. Residues: CASSLGTGAATEAFF.